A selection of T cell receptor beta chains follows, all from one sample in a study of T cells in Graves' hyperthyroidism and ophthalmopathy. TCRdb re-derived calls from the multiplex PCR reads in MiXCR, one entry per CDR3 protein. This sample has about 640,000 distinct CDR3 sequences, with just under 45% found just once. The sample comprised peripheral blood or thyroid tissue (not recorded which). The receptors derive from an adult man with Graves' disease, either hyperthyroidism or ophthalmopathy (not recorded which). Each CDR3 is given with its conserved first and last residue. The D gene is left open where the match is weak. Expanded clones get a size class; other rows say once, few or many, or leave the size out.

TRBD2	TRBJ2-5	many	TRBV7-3	CASSISSGGAQETQYF	TGTGCCAGCAGCATATCTAGCGGGGGGGCACAAGAGACCCAGTACTTC
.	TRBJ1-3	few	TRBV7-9	CASSSDRNTIYF	TGTGCCAGCAGCTCTGATCGAAACACCATATATTTT
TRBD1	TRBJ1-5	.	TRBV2	CASTGTGGAGQPQHF	TGTGCCAGCACCGGGACAGGGGGGGCAGGCCAGCCCCAGCATTTT
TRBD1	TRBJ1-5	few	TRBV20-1	CSARGTGTRGGNQPQHF	TGCAGTGCCCGGGGGACAGGGACTCGCGGGGGCAATCAGCCCCAGCATTTT
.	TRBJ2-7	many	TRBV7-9	CASSTQVGEQYF	TGTGCCAGCAGCACACAGGTGGGCGAGCAGTACTTC
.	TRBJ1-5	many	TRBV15	CATSRGQEQVQPQHF	TGTGCCACCAGCAGGGGACAAGAACAAGTTCAGCCCCAGCATTTT
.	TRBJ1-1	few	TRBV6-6	CASSSQGSGTEAFF	TGTGCCAGCAGTTCACAGGGTTCAGGCACTGAAGCTTTCTTT
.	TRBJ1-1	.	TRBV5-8	CASRRTGTVNTEAFF	TGTGCCAGCAGGCGGACCGGGACGGTGAACACTGAAGCTTTCTTT
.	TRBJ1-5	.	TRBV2	CATSDPGLAETQHF	TGTGCCACCAGTGATCCTGGACTAGCCGAGACCCAGCATTTT
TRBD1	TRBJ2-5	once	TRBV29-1	CSSIGTGAETQYF	TGCAGCAGTATTGGGACAGGCGCAGAGACCCAGTACTTC
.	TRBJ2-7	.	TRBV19	CAVTESEQYF	TGTGCCGTTACAGAGTCCGAGCAGTACTTC
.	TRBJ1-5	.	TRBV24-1	CATSDWQGIGQPQHF	TGTGCCACCAGTGATTGGCAGGGTATAGGTCAGCCCCAGCATTTT
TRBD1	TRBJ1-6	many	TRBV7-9	CASSAGQGLDNSPLHF	TGTGCCAGCAGCGCGGGACAGGGGTTGGATAATTCACCCCTCCACTTT
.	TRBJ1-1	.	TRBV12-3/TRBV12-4	CASSQGDTSNTEAFF	TGCGCCAGCAGCCAAGGGGACACCTCGAACACTGAAGCTTTCTTT
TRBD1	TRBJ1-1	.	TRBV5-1	CASSLERTGPDTEAFF	TGCGCCAGCAGCTTGGAGCGGACAGGACCGGACACTGAAGCTTTCTTT
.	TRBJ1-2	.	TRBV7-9	CASSQSVGSRDGYTF	TGTGCCAGCAGCCAATCCGTGGGGTCGAGGGATGGCTACACCTTC
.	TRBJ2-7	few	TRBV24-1	CASSPGHEQYF	TGTGCCAGCTCACCAGGGCACGAGCAGTACTTC
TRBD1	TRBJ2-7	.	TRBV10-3	CAISESRGQGGYEQYF	TGTGCCATCAGTGAGTCGAGGGGACAGGGCGGCTACGAGCAGTACTTC
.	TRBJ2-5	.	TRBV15	CATSSGRRGQETQYF	TGTGCCACCAGCAGTGGTAGGAGGGGTCAAGAGACCCAGTACTTC
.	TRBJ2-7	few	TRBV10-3	CASSSRKQGAYEQYF	TGTGCCAGCAGTTCCCGAAAACAGGGTGCCTACGAGCAGTACTTC
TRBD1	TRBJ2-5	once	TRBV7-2	CASSWRQGATNQETQYF	TGTGCCAGCAGCTGGAGACAGGGGGCGACGAACCAAGAGACCCAGTACTTC
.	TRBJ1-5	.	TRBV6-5	CAISYSAGLDQPQHF	TGTGCCATCAGTTACTCGGCAGGCCTCGATCAGCCCCAGCATTTT
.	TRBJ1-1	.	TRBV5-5	CASSSSQVNTEAFF	TGTGCCAGCAGCTCGTCACAGGTGAACACTGAAGCTTTCTTT
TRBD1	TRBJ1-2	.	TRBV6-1	CASSARDHRGYGYTF	TGTGCCAGCAGTGCTAGAGATCACAGGGGATATGGCTACACCTTC